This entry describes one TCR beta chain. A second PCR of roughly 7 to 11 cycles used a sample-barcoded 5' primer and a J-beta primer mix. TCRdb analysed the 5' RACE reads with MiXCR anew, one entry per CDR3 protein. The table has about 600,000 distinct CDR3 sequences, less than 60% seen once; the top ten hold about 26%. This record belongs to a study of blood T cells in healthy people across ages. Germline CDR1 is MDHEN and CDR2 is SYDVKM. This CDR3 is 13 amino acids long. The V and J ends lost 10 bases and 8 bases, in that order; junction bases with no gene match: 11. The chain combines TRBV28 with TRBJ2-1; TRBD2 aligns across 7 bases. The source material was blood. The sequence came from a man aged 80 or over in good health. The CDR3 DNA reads TGTGCCACCTCGGGACTAACCCCCCATGAGCAGTTCTTC. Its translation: CATSGLTPHEQFF.